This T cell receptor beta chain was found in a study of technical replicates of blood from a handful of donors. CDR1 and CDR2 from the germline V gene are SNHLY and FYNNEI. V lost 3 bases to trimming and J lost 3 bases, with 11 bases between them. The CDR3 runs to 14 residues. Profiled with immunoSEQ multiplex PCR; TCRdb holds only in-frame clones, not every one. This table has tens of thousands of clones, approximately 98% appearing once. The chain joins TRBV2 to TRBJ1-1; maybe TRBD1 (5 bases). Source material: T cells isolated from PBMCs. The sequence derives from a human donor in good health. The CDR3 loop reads CASSDWGGYTEAFF. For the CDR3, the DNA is TGTGCCAGCAGTGACTGGGGGGGGTACACTGAAGCTTTCTTT. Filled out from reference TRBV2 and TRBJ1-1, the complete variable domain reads EPEVTQTPSHQVTQMGQEVILRCVPISNHLYFYWYRQILGQKVEFLVSFYNNEISEKSEIFDDQFSVERPDGSNFTLKIRSTKLEDSAMYFCASSDWGGYTEAFFGQGTRLTVV.